The present TCR beta chain was sequenced within a study of tumor and adjacent non-tumor tissue in lung cancer. Background on the study: Histology: about 13 adenocarcinoma, a couple of squamous cell carcinoma, 1 small cell lung cancer.

The CDR3 consists of 15 residues. Germline lookup yields CDR1 MNHNY and CDR2 SVGAGI (reference sequence). No cell sorting was done before RNA was extracted from the tissue. A note on this clonotype: The junction differs from germline at one of its ends, possibly a read error.

TCRbeta libraries were built with three rounds of nested PCR, modified from ARM-PCR. One entry per CDR3 protein results from TCRdb running MiXCR on the multiplex PCR reads. Among 200,000 or so distinct CDR3 sequences listed, 71% were seen once. The receptor's source is a man aged 60-69 years with non-small cell lung cancer. V gene TRBV6-6 combines with J gene TRBJ1-4; D is uncertain. Sequenced material: lung tumor tissue. As DNA, the CDR3 is TGTGCCAGCAGCCAGACCCCAGGAGGTGGTGAAAAACTGTTATTT. Its translation is CASSQTPGGGEKLLF.